The rows below give T cell receptor beta chains drawn from one sample of a study of blood T cell repertoires in COVID-19. Measured with immunoSEQ multiplex PCR; TCRdb has only the in-frame clones, and not every one. The repertoire holds under 400,000 clones, with 85% to 90% as singletons. The sample taken for sequencing was peripheral blood. The receptor source for this set is a woman aged 25 to 39 with COVID-19, enrolled during active disease. Each CDR3 is given with its conserved first and last residue. The D gene is left open where the match is weak. Rows may omit the clone size; those that give it use once, few, many or a size class.

D	size	V	J	DNA	CDR3
NA	NA	TRBV30	TRBJ1-5	NA	CAWGAGAERHF
TRBD2	NA	TRBV24-1	TRBJ2-5	TGTGCCACCAGTGATTCACCAAGCGGGAGTGGAGAGACCCAGTACTTC	CATSDSPSGSGETQYF
TRBD1	NA	TRBV6-6	TRBJ1-1	TGTGCCAGCAGTGGGACAGGGGCGAGGACTGAAGCTTTCTTT	CASSGTGARTEAFF
NA	NA	TRBV30	TRBJ2-7	TGTGCCTGGAGTGTACTAGCATTGGAAAACGAGCAGTACTTC	CAWSVLALENEQYF
TRBD1	once	TRBV11-2	TRBJ2-1	TGTGCCAGCAGCCCTACAGGGGGCCCAATCTCCTACAATGAGCAGTTCTTC	CASSPTGGPISYNEQFF
TRBD2	NA	TRBV24-1	TRBJ2-7	TGTGCCACCAGTGCCATGGGACTAGCGGGAGTCTACGAGCAGTACTTC	CATSAMGLAGVYEQYF
TRBD2	NA	TRBV10-3	TRBJ2-4	TGTGCCATCAGTGATTTCAGATCTAGCGGGAATGAAGGCAAAAACATTCAGTACTTC	CAISDFRSSGNEGKNIQYF
TRBD1	NA	TRBV28	TRBJ2-7	TGTGCCAGCCTCCAGGACAGGGGGCACTACGAGCAGTACTTC	CASLQDRGHYEQYF
TRBD2	NA	TRBV5-6	TRBJ2-1	TGTGCCAGCAGCTTGGGAGTTGGGAGCGGGAGGAGCAATGAGCAGTTCTTC	CASSLGVGSGRSNEQFF
NA	once	TRBV5-1	TRBJ1-4	TGCGCCAGCAGCACCATCCCAGGGGTTATTGAAAAACTGTTTTTT	CASSTIPGVIEKLFF
NA	NA	TRBV5-1	TRBJ1-1	TGCGCCAGCAGCTTGGAAAGGGGCCCCACTGAAGCTTTCTTT	CASSLERGPTEAFF
TRBD1	NA	TRBV27	TRBJ1-2	TGTGCCAGCAGTTACAGGGGTTCTAACTATGGCTACACCTTC	CASSYRGSNYGYTF
NA	once	TRBV20-1	TRBJ1-1	TGCAGTTCGTCGAACACTGAAGCTTTCTTT	CSSSNTEAFF
NA	NA	TRBV7-9	TRBJ2-7	TGTGCCAGCAGCGGCGGTAGGGGCCAGATCTACGAGCAGTACTTC	CASSGGRGQIYEQYF
TRBD1	NA	TRBV30	TRBJ2-2	TGTGCCTGGAGTGGTGGGGACAGGTCGAACACCGGGGAGCTGTTTTTT	CAWSGGDRSNTGELFF
NA	NA	TRBV6-1	TRBJ2-3	TGTGCCAGCAGTGAAAGGGGGGGGCGCACAGATACGCAGTATTTT	CASSERGGRTDTQYF
NA	few	TRBV28	TRBJ1-2	TGTGCCAGCAGTTCGAGTTGGAGAGCCAACTATGGCTACACCTTC	CASSSSWRANYGYTF
NA	NA	TRBV5-1	TRBJ2-3	TGCGCCAGCAGCTATTTAGACGGCAGGGTTTCAGATACGCAGTATTTT	CASSYLDGRVSDTQYF
NA	NA	TRBV19	TRBJ2-3	TGTGCCAGTAGTTCTCTAAAGAGGGCGAGAGATACGCAGTATTTT	CASSSLKRARDTQYF
NA	NA	TRBV27	TRBJ1-2	TGTGCCAGCAGTTTTGGGGTCGGGGGGGTTAACTATGGCTACACCTTC	CASSFGVGGVNYGYTF
TRBD1	NA	TRBV6-6	TRBJ1-6	TGTGCCAGCAGTCCGGACAGGGGGAGTTCACCCCTCCACTTT	CASSPDRGSSPLHF
TRBD1	few	TRBV10-3	TRBJ1-1	TGTGCCATCAGTCTAGACAGGGTTGGCACTGAAGCTTTCTTT	CAISLDRVGTEAFF
TRBD1	NA	TRBV30	TRBJ1-5	TGTGCCTGGAGTATCGGGACAGTCAATCAGCCCCAGCATTTT	CAWSIGTVNQPQHF
NA	NA	TRBV25-1	TRBJ2-7	TGTGCCAGCAGTGATCCACTGTACGAGCAGTACTTC	CASSDPLYEQYF
NA	NA	TRBV19	TRBJ1-5	TGTGCCAGTAGTATTTCAGGGTGGGGGCCCCAGCATTTT	CASSISGWGPQHF
NA	NA	TRBV27	TRBJ1-5	TGTGCCAGCAGTTTAGGGGGGATCGGGAGCAATCAGCCCCAGCATTTT	CASSLGGIGSNQPQHF
TRBD1	NA	TRBV11-3	TRBJ2-3	TGTGCCAGCAGCTCATCCCGACAGGGAGAGCAGTATTTT	CASSSSRQGEQYF
TRBD1	once	TRBV5-1	TRBJ2-6	TGCGCCAGCAGCTCTCCACCGGGACAGACGATCTCTGGGGCCAACGTCCTGACTTTC	CASSSPPGQTISGANVLTF
NA	NA	TRBV19	TRBJ1-5	TGTGCCAGTAGTATCGGCAATCAGCCCCAGCATTTT	CASSIGNQPQHF